The rows below give T cell receptor beta chains drawn from one sample of a study of cytomegalovirus exposure and HLA in healthy donors. Sequenced by immunoSEQ multiplex PCR; TCRdb stores in-frame clones only, minus some. The profile covers about 43,000 clones, with over 55% appearing a single time and more than 10% taken by the ten largest. Source material: PBMCs. The receptors come from a man aged 60 to 75 in good health and CMV-seropositive. The CDR3 runs from the conserved cysteine through the conserved F or W. The D gene is left open where the match is weak. Expanded clones get a size class; other rows say once, few or many, or leave the size out.

clone size: NA
J gene: TRBJ2-5
CDR3 length: 15
D gene: TRBD1
V gene: TRBV4-3
CDR3 DNA: TGCGCCAGCAGCCAAGAAGCAGGGGGCAAAGGGACCCAGTACTTC
CDR3 protein: CASSQEAGGKGTQYF

clone size: NA
J gene: TRBJ1-4
CDR3 length: 14
D gene: NA
V gene: TRBV28
CDR3 DNA: TGTGCCAGCAGTTTGACCGAGGGCCGGGAAAAACTGTTTTTT
CDR3 protein: CASSLTEGREKLFF

clone size: NA
J gene: TRBJ2-1
CDR3 length: 19
D gene: NA
V gene: TRBV7-9
CDR3 DNA: TGTGCCAGCAGCTTAGCGTGGATGAGGCTTGCAGGACTACACAATGAGCAGTTCTTC
CDR3 protein: CASSLAWMRLAGLHNEQFF

clone size: few
J gene: TRBJ1-1
CDR3 length: 14
D gene: TRBD1
V gene: TRBV6-5
CDR3 DNA: TGTGCCAGCAGATCCGGGACAGGGAGGAGTGAAGCTTTCTTT
CDR3 protein: CASRSGTGRSEAFF

clone size: NA
J gene: TRBJ2-7
CDR3 length: 17
D gene: NA
V gene: TRBV15
CDR3 DNA: TGTGCCACCAGCAGAGATCGGGGAGCTAGTTTCCTCTACGAGCAGTACTTC
CDR3 protein: CATSRDRGASFLYEQYF

clone size: few
J gene: TRBJ2-2
CDR3 length: 15
D gene: TRBD2
V gene: TRBV7-2
CDR3 DNA: TGTGCCAGCAGCGAGGGGCTAGCGGGAACCGGGGAGCTGTTTTTT
CDR3 protein: CASSEGLAGTGELFF

clone size: NA
J gene: TRBJ2-7
CDR3 length: 20
D gene: TRBD2
V gene: TRBV18
CDR3 DNA: TGTGCCAGCTCACCAATACCGGGACAGTCGACTAGCGGGAGCTCCTACGAGCAGTACTTC
CDR3 protein: CASSPIPGQSTSGSSYEQYF

clone size: NA
J gene: TRBJ2-5
CDR3 length: 15
D gene: NA
V gene: TRBV28
CDR3 DNA: TGTGCCAGCAGTTTGGAGGGACAGACAAAGAAGACCCAGTACTTC
CDR3 protein: CASSLEGQTKKTQYF

clone size: large
J gene: TRBJ2-4
CDR3 length: 16
D gene: TRBD2
V gene: TRBV7-2
CDR3 DNA: TGTGCCAGCAGCCACCCTGGTAGCGGGTTGGCAAACATTCAGTACTTC
CDR3 protein: CASSHPGSGLANIQYF

clone size: NA
J gene: TRBJ2-1
CDR3 length: 13
D gene: TRBD2
V gene: TRBV7-2
CDR3 DNA: TGTGCCAGCAGGGCTAGCGGATTCAATGAGCAGTTCTTC
CDR3 protein: CASRASGFNEQFF

clone size: NA
J gene: TRBJ2-1
CDR3 length: 13
D gene: NA
V gene: TRBV29-1
CDR3 DNA: TGCAGCGTTGTAACTAGTCCAGTCAATGAGCAGTTCTTC
CDR3 protein: CSVVTSPVNEQFF

clone size: NA
J gene: TRBJ2-2
CDR3 length: 16
D gene: TRBD1
V gene: TRBV11-3
CDR3 DNA: TGTGCCAGCAGCTTGGGGGGACAGGGGAACACCGGGGAGCTGTTTTTT
CDR3 protein: CASSLGGQGNTGELFF

clone size: NA
J gene: TRBJ2-2
CDR3 length: 16
D gene: TRBD2
V gene: TRBV14
CDR3 DNA: TGTGCCAGCAGCCAATTCGGACTAGCGGACACCGGGGAGCTGTTTTTT
CDR3 protein: CASSQFGLADTGELFF

clone size: NA
J gene: TRBJ2-3
CDR3 length: 18
D gene: NA
V gene: TRBV7-9
CDR3 DNA: TGTGCCAGCAGCTTAGAGCCCCCTTTGGCGGGATACACAGATACGCAGTATTTT
CDR3 protein: CASSLEPPLAGYTDTQYF

clone size: NA
J gene: TRBJ2-1
CDR3 length: 16
D gene: TRBD2
V gene: TRBV7-2
CDR3 DNA: TGTGCCAGCAGCTTGACTAGCGGGGCACAATACAATGAGCAGTTCTTC
CDR3 protein: CASSLTSGAQYNEQFF

clone size: few
J gene: TRBJ2-1
CDR3 length: 16
D gene: TRBD2
V gene: TRBV30
CDR3 DNA: TGTGCCTGGAGTGTACGAGCGGGAACGGGTTACAATGAGCAGTTCTTC
CDR3 protein: CAWSVRAGTGYNEQFF

clone size: NA
J gene: TRBJ2-7
CDR3 length: 14
D gene: TRBD1
V gene: TRBV7-2
CDR3 DNA: TGTGCCAGCAGCCCCTACAGGGGCTCCTACGAGCAGTACTTC
CDR3 protein: CASSPYRGSYEQYF

clone size: few
J gene: TRBJ2-5
CDR3 length: 15
D gene: TRBD2
V gene: TRBV5-1
CDR3 DNA: TGCGCCAGCAGCCTGGGTTTGTTAGCGGGAGAGACCCAGTACTTC
CDR3 protein: CASSLGLLAGETQYF

clone size: once
J gene: TRBJ2-3
CDR3 length: 13
D gene: NA
V gene: TRBV27
CDR3 DNA: TGTGCCAGCAGTTTAATTAACACAGATACGCAGTATTTT
CDR3 protein: CASSLINTDTQYF

clone size: few
J gene: TRBJ1-1
CDR3 length: 13
D gene: NA
V gene: TRBV30
CDR3 DNA: TGTGCCTGGAGTGTTGCGTTATCCTCTGAAGCTTTCTTT
CDR3 protein: CAWSVALSSEAFF

clone size: few
J gene: TRBJ2-1
CDR3 length: 11
D gene: TRBD1
V gene: TRBV20-1
CDR3 DNA: TGCAGTGCTGGGACAGCCGATGAGCAGTTCTTC
CDR3 protein: CSAGTADEQFF

clone size: NA
J gene: TRBJ2-7
CDR3 length: 16
D gene: TRBD2
V gene: TRBV11-2
CDR3 DNA: TGTGCCAGCAGCTTCAAGACTAGCGGGGGGACCTACGAGCAGTACTTC
CDR3 protein: CASSFKTSGGTYEQYF

clone size: NA
J gene: TRBJ2-7
CDR3 length: 15
D gene: TRBD1
V gene: TRBV4-1
CDR3 DNA: TGCGCCAGCAGCCAACCAACAGGGGGGCATGTCGAGCAGTACTTC
CDR3 protein: CASSQPTGGHVEQYF

clone size: NA
J gene: TRBJ2-1
CDR3 length: 15
D gene: TRBD2
V gene: TRBV4-3
CDR3 DNA: TGCGCCAGCAGCCCCCTACTCGGGAGGCCCAATGAGCAGTTCTTC
CDR3 protein: CASSPLLGRPNEQFF

clone size: few
J gene: TRBJ1-1
CDR3 length: 18
D gene: NA
V gene: TRBV1
CDR3 DNA: TGCACCAGCAGCCAAACTCGGGGGGGGGCGCCCGGGTGCACTGAAGCTTTCTTT
CDR3 protein: CTSSQTRGGAPGCTEAFF

clone size: NA
J gene: TRBJ2-1
CDR3 length: 16
D gene: TRBD2
V gene: TRBV6-6
CDR3 DNA: TGTGCCAGCAGTTACTCGAGGCGGGAGGGTCCCAATGAGCAGTTCTTC
CDR3 protein: CASSYSRREGPNEQFF

clone size: NA
J gene: TRBJ1-2
CDR3 length: 12
D gene: NA
V gene: TRBV2
CDR3 DNA: TGTGCCAGCAGCGAAACAGGTTTTGGCTACACCTTC
CDR3 protein: CASSETGFGYTF

clone size: NA
J gene: TRBJ2-7
CDR3 length: 15
D gene: NA
V gene: TRBV5-5
CDR3 DNA: TGTGCCAGCAGCCCCGGGTCGCGGGAAGCGTACGAGCAGTACTTC
CDR3 protein: CASSPGSREAYEQYF

clone size: NA
J gene: TRBJ2-1
CDR3 length: 15
D gene: TRBD2
V gene: TRBV5-4
CDR3 DNA: TGTGCCAGCAGCTTGGCCCTAGCGGGGGGGAATGAGCAGTTCTTC
CDR3 protein: CASSLALAGGNEQFF

clone size: NA
J gene: TRBJ2-7
CDR3 length: 14
D gene: NA
V gene: TRBV29-1
CDR3 DNA: TGCAGCGCGAAGGTTACAGGGAATTCCTACGAGCAGTACTTC
CDR3 protein: CSAKVTGNSYEQYF

clone size: NA
J gene: TRBJ2-3
CDR3 length: 17
D gene: NA
V gene: TRBV28
CDR3 DNA: TGTGCCAGCATTCCCCACACCGGGACACCGTACACAGATACGCAGTATTTT
CDR3 protein: CASIPHTGTPYTDTQYF

clone size: few
J gene: TRBJ2-7
CDR3 length: 13
D gene: TRBD2
V gene: TRBV12-5
CDR3 DNA: TGTGCTAGTGCCAGGACTAGCGGGAACGAGCAGTACTTC
CDR3 protein: CASARTSGNEQYF

clone size: few
J gene: TRBJ2-7
CDR3 length: 12
D gene: NA
V gene: TRBV6-1
CDR3 DNA: TGTGCCAGCAGGGGGGCCTCCTACGAGCAGTACTTC
CDR3 protein: CASRGASYEQYF

clone size: NA
J gene: TRBJ2-1
CDR3 length: 13
D gene: NA
V gene: TRBV2
CDR3 DNA: TGTGCCAGCAGTGAAGGGGAGGATGGTGAGCAGTTCTTC
CDR3 protein: CASSEGEDGEQFF

clone size: NA
J gene: TRBJ2-3
CDR3 length: 14
D gene: TRBD2
V gene: TRBV2
CDR3 DNA: TGTGCCAGTAAACTTACGGGAGGGTCAGATACGCAGTATTTT
CDR3 protein: CASKLTGGSDTQYF

clone size: NA
J gene: TRBJ2-7
CDR3 length: 14
D gene: NA
V gene: TRBV5-1
CDR3 DNA: TGCGCCAGCAGCTTGGGGGACACCTCCTACGAGCAGTACTTC
CDR3 protein: CASSLGDTSYEQYF

clone size: NA
J gene: TRBJ1-2
CDR3 length: 15
D gene: TRBD1
V gene: TRBV30
CDR3 DNA: TGTGCCTGGAGTGAGGGACAGCCAGCGCCGCATGGCTACACCTTC
CDR3 protein: CAWSEGQPAPHGYTF

clone size: once
J gene: TRBJ2-6
CDR3 length: 15
D gene: NA
V gene: TRBV5-5
CDR3 DNA: TGTGCCAGCAGCTTGGATCAGTCTGGGGCCAACGTCCTGACTTTC
CDR3 protein: CASSLDQSGANVLTF

clone size: once
J gene: TRBJ1-1
CDR3 length: 14
D gene: NA
V gene: TRBV27
CDR3 DNA: TGTGCCAGCAGTCCCCAGGGCCCAAACACTGAAGCTTTCTTT
CDR3 protein: CASSPQGPNTEAFF

clone size: NA
J gene: TRBJ2-7
CDR3 length: 14
D gene: NA
V gene: TRBV29-1
CDR3 DNA: TGCAGCGTTGCAGAAGGGCGCGGGACCTACGAGCAGTACTTC
CDR3 protein: CSVAEGRGTYEQYF

clone size: NA
J gene: TRBJ2-7
CDR3 length: 17
D gene: TRBD2
V gene: TRBV4-1
CDR3 DNA: TGCGCCAGCAGCCAAGACTCAGGGACTAGCGGGATAGGGGAGCAGTACTTC
CDR3 protein: CASSQDSGTSGIGEQYF

clone size: NA
J gene: TRBJ2-7
CDR3 length: 12
D gene: TRBD2
V gene: TRBV7-9
CDR3 DNA: TGTGCCAGCAGCTTGATGGCGGGAGTGCAGTACTTC
CDR3 protein: CASSLMAGVQYF

clone size: NA
J gene: TRBJ2-2
CDR3 length: 17
D gene: NA
V gene: TRBV4-3
CDR3 DNA: TGCGCCAGCAGCCAGCCCACTGCGCGGGCGAACACCGGGGAGCTGTTTTTT
CDR3 protein: CASSQPTARANTGELFF

clone size: NA
J gene: TRBJ2-7
CDR3 length: 14
D gene: TRBD2
V gene: TRBV30
CDR3 DNA: TGTGCCTGGAGTGGACTAGCGGCGGTTTCCGAGCAGTACTTC
CDR3 protein: CAWSGLAAVSEQYF

clone size: NA
J gene: TRBJ1-2
CDR3 length: 16
D gene: NA
V gene: TRBV5-1
CDR3 DNA: TGCGCCAGCAGCTTGGGACAGTCGGTAGCTAACTATGGCTACACCTTC
CDR3 protein: CASSLGQSVANYGYTF

clone size: NA
J gene: TRBJ1-4
CDR3 length: 15
D gene: NA
V gene: TRBV30
CDR3 DNA: TGTGCCTGGAGTACCGGGCCGGGGACTAATGAAAAACTGTTTTTT
CDR3 protein: CAWSTGPGTNEKLFF

clone size: NA
J gene: TRBJ1-5
CDR3 length: 15
D gene: NA
V gene: TRBV28
CDR3 DNA: TGTGCCAGCAGCAATACAGGGAATAGCAATCAGCCCCAGCATTTT
CDR3 protein: CASSNTGNSNQPQHF

clone size: NA
J gene: TRBJ2-3
CDR3 length: 18
D gene: TRBD1
V gene: TRBV7-2
CDR3 DNA: TGTGCCAGCAGCTTGGCCGGGACAGTCGGTTTAGGGCCAGATACGCAGTATTTT
CDR3 protein: CASSLAGTVGLGPDTQYF